A selection of T cell receptor beta chains follows, all from one sample in a study of T cell repertoires in cytomegalovirus infection. TCRdb reprocessed the reads with MiXCR, giving one entry per CDR3 protein. The table has approximately 190,000 distinct CDR3 sequences, roughly 27% seen once. The sequenced sample was PBMCs. The receptors originated from a human donor in good health (CMV status not recorded). Some clones in this sample may be carry-over from other donors' samples. Each CDR3 is given with its conserved first and last residue. The D gene is left open where the match is weak. Size is stated for part of the rows, as once, few or many counts, or as a class when the clone is expanded.

j_gene,abundance,d_gene,len,v_gene,CDR3aa,CDR3nt
TRBJ1-1,few,NA,11,TRBV12-3/TRBV12-4,CASSPKSEAFF,TGTGCCAGCAGCCCTAAGTCCGAAGCTTTCTTT
TRBJ1-4,few,TRBD1,14,TRBV6-2/TRBV6-3,CASRAGGSGEKLFF,TGTGCCAGCAGGGCAGGGGGCAGCGGTGAAAAACTGTTTTTT
TRBJ1-5,few,NA,12,TRBV25-1,CASSVLNQPQHF,TGTGCCAGCAGTGTGTTGAATCAGCCCCAGCATTTT
TRBJ1-1,many,TRBD1,14,TRBV7-2,CASSFRTGGTEAFF,TGTGCCAGCAGCTTCCGGACAGGGGGCACTGAAGCTTTCTTT
TRBJ1-5,NA,NA,15,TRBV19,CASKLGAGSNQPQHF,TGTGCCAGTAAACTCGGGGCAGGGAGCAATCAGCCCCAGCATTTT
TRBJ2-1,NA,TRBD1,16,TRBV23-1,CASSQSQDRGFNEQFF,TGCGCCAGCAGTCAATCGCAGGACAGGGGGTTCAATGAGCAGTTCTTC
TRBJ1-2,few,NA,15,TRBV5-6,CASSFASTENYGYTF,TGTGCCAGCAGCTTCGCCTCGACGGAGAACTATGGCTACACCTTC
TRBJ1-1,NA,TRBD1,13,TRBV15,CATSRLRQGAAFF,TGTGCCACCAGCAGACTCCGGCAGGGGGCCGCTTTCTTT
TRBJ1-1,NA,TRBD1,13,TRBV2,CASSWDRPTEAFF,TGTGCCAGCAGTTGGGACAGGCCCACTGAAGCTTTCTTT
TRBJ1-5,NA,TRBD1,14,TRBV5-5,CASSPRGGDQPQHF,TGTGCCAGCAGCCCGCGAGGGGGCGATCAGCCCCAGCATTTT
TRBJ1-2,NA,NA,13,TRBV6-5,CASSYAGNYGYTF,TGTGCCAGCAGTTACGCAGGGAACTATGGCTACACCTTC
TRBJ1-6,NA,TRBD1,16,TRBV6-6,CASSSRQGSYNSPLHF,TGTGCCAGCAGTTCCAGACAGGGGTCCTATAATTCACCCCTCCACTTT
TRBJ1-2,few,NA,16,TRBV19,CASSIRTEYLLDGYTF,TGTGCCAGTAGTATACGGACGGAGTACCTCCTGGATGGCTACACCTTC
TRBJ1-1,few,NA,15,TRBV3-1,CASSPLGGADTEAFF,TGTGCCAGCAGCCCCCTCGGGGGGGCGGACACTGAAGCTTTCTTT
TRBJ1-5,NA,NA,13,TRBV28,CASSFEQWGPQHF,TGTGCCAGCAGTTTCGAACAGTGGGGGCCCCAGCATTTT
TRBJ2-7,NA,NA,15,TRBV28,CASRKGGGAMDEQYF,TGTGCCAGCAGGAAGGGGGGGGGGGCGATGGACGAGCAGTACTTC
TRBJ2-1,NA,NA,12,TRBV7-2,CASSLGQMNEFF,TGTGCCAGCAGCTTAGGGCAGATGAACGAGTTCTTC
TRBJ1-1,NA,NA,13,TRBV30,CAWSRLMNTEAFF,TGTGCCTGGAGTAGACTCATGAACACTGAAGCTTTCTTT
TRBJ2-7,few,NA,15,TRBV6-5,CASSYSMGAGYEQYF,TGTGCCAGCAGTTACTCGATGGGGGCTGGCTACGAGCAGTACTTC
TRBJ2-3,many,NA,16,TRBV7-2,CASSFGTRPSGDTQYF,TGTGCCAGCAGCTTCGGGACTCGCCCCTCAGGGGATACGCAGTATTTT
TRBJ2-7,NA,TRBD2,17,TRBV12-3/TRBV12-4,CASSPGLAGGLAYEQYF,TGTGCCAGCAGTCCGGGACTAGCGGGGGGTCTTGCCTACGAGCAGTACTTC
TRBJ2-7,NA,NA,14,TRBV7-2,CASSLDVRSYEQYF,TGTGCCAGCAGCTTAGATGTGCGCTCCTACGAGCAGTACTTC
TRBJ1-1,NA,NA,13,TRBV3-1,CASSQMGNTEAFF,TGTGCCAGCAGCCAAATGGGGAACACTGAAGCTTTCTTT
TRBJ2-1,NA,NA,15,TRBV6-2/TRBV6-3,CASSLGLLSYNEQFF,TGTGCCAGCAGCCTTGGACTACTCTCCTACAATGAGCAGTTCTTC
TRBJ1-5,few,TRBD1,14,TRBV12-3/TRBV12-4,CASSRRGLGQPQHF,TGTGCCAGCAGTCGCAGGGGGCTGGGGCAGCCCCAGCATTTT
TRBJ1-1,few,NA,13,TRBV6-1,CASTRNPNTEAFF,TGTGCCAGCACCAGGAACCCGAACACTGAAGCTTTCTTT
TRBJ2-5,NA,TRBD1,16,TRBV12-3/TRBV12-4,CASSPRGTGAQETQYF,TGTGCCAGCAGTCCTCGAGGGACAGGGGCTCAAGAGACCCAGTACTTC
TRBJ1-2,many,TRBD1,15,TRBV4-3,CASSQDRAGGYGYTF,TGCGCCAGCAGCCAAGATCGGGCAGGGGGCTATGGCTACACCTTC
TRBJ1-1,NA,NA,14,TRBV15,CATSRERVGTEAFF,TGTGCCACCAGCAGAGAGAGGGTGGGTACTGAAGCTTTCTTT
TRBJ1-1,NA,NA,14,TRBV29-1,CSAKTTVGYTEAFF,TGCAGCGCTAAAACGACAGTAGGGTACACTGAAGCTTTCTTT
TRBJ1-1,NA,TRBD1,16,TRBV5-6,CASSLDRGQLNTEAFF,TGTGCCAGCAGCTTGGACCGGGGACAGTTGAACACTGAAGCTTTCTTT
TRBJ2-2,few,NA,15,TRBV7-6,CASSQPTAGTGELFF,TGTGCCAGCAGCCAGCCGACGGCGGGGACCGGGGAGCTGTTTTTT
TRBJ1-1,few,NA,13,TRBV20-1,CSASRIMNTEAFF,TGCAGTGCTAGCAGGATCATGAACACTGAAGCTTTCTTT
TRBJ1-1,NA,NA,16,TRBV7-2,CASSLVGLGAGTEAFF,TGTGCCAGCAGCTTAGTGGGGTTGGGGGCGGGAACTGAAGCTTTCTTT
TRBJ2-2,few,NA,15,TRBV12-3/TRBV12-4,CASTRRGGIAGELFF,TGTGCCAGCACCCGGAGAGGGGGTATCGCCGGGGAGCTGTTTTTT
TRBJ1-6,NA,TRBD1,19,TRBV6-5,CASSSPLGTGFSYNSPLHF,TGTGCCAGCAGTAGCCCGCTCGGGACAGGGTTCTCCTATAATTCACCCCTCCACTTT
TRBJ1-2,NA,NA,11,TRBV9,CASSENYGYTF,TGTGCCAGCAGCGAGAACTATGGCTACACCTTC
TRBJ1-1,NA,NA,13,TRBV7-9,CASSLAGGLEAFF,TGTGCCAGCAGCTTAGCGGGGGGACTTGAAGCTTTCTTT
TRBJ2-1,NA,NA,14,TRBV6-1,CASNGRGADNEQFF,TGTGCCAGCAACGGACGGGGGGCGGACAATGAGCAGTTCTTC
TRBJ2-3,NA,TRBD1,14,TRBV7-6,CASSLTGAPDTQYF,TGTGCCAGCAGCTTAACAGGGGCCCCAGATACGCAGTATTTT
TRBJ1-5,NA,TRBD1,16,TRBV20-1,CSARAGTGGFNQPQHF,TGCAGTGCTAGAGCGGGGACAGGGGGGTTTAATCAGCCCCAGCATTTT
TRBJ2-3,few,TRBD2,16,TRBV5-1,CASSLSVASGEDTQYF,TGCGCCAGCAGCTTGAGCGTCGCTAGCGGGGAAGATACGCAGTATTTT
TRBJ1-5,many,NA,15,TRBV7-8,CASTPGASGNQPQHF,TGTGCCAGCACCCCCGGGGCGTCGGGGAATCAGCCCCAGCATTTT
TRBJ2-3,NA,TRBD2,14,TRBV28,CASLAGALTDTQYF,TGTGCCAGCCTAGCGGGGGCGCTCACAGATACGCAGTATTTT
TRBJ1-1,NA,NA,15,TRBV12-3/TRBV12-4,CASSFLPRDGTEAFF,TGTGCCAGCAGTTTTCTTCCCAGGGACGGCACTGAAGCTTTCTTT
TRBJ2-1,few,NA,15,TRBV7-8,CASSLAFGSYNEQFF,TGTGCCAGCAGCTTAGCGTTTGGCTCCTACAATGAGCAGTTCTTC
TRBJ1-5,NA,NA,16,TRBV19,CASSIDHPGIGQPQHF,TGTGCCAGTAGTATAGATCATCCGGGAATCGGTCAGCCCCAGCATTTT
TRBJ2-3,once,NA,16,TRBV14,CASSHLGGGRTDTQYF,TGTGCCAGCAGCCACCTTGGAGGGGGGCGCACAGATACGCAGTATTTT
TRBJ2-2,NA,NA,16,TRBV27,CASSVGGTANTGELFF,TGTGCCAGCAGTGTAGGCGGGACAGCGAACACCGGGGAGCTGTTTTTT
TRBJ1-1,few,TRBD1,14,TRBV29-1,CSVEFGGQERWAFF,TGCAGCGTTGAATTCGGCGGACAGGAGAGATGGGCTTTCTTT
TRBJ1-2,few,NA,14,TRBV7-9,CASSLEGQVYGYTF,TGTGCCAGCAGCTTAGAAGGCCAGGTCTATGGCTACACCTTC
TRBJ2-1,few,TRBD1,14,TRBV7-8,CASSSGQGINEQFF,TGTGCCAGCAGCTCAGGACAGGGGATCAATGAGCAGTTCTTC